The 16 T cell receptor beta chains in this list originate from one sample, sequenced in a study of CD8 T cells in Susac syndrome. When the RNA was reverse transcribed, random hexamers were used with an input of about 0.45 to 1 ug. In TCRdb, the immunoSEQ multiplex PCR reads were re-called with MiXCR into one record per CDR3 protein. Among about 130,000 distinct CDR3 sequences listed, 85% to 95% were seen once. Sequencing was carried out using CD8+ T cells from PBMCs. These receptors originate from a human donor with Susac syndrome.

CDR3 DNA sequence: TGTGCCAGCAGGGTTCGGACTAGCGGGAGAGAGACCCAGTACTTC. Translating gives CASRVRTSGRETQYF. The chain combines TRBV12-3 or TRBV12-4 with TRBJ2-5; 13 positions match TRBD2. The V and J ends lost 6 bases and 4 bases, in that order; junction bases with no gene match: 5. The CDR3 totals 15 residues.

This chain joins TRBV7-9 and TRBJ1-2; D not certain. Looked up from germline, CDR1 is SEHNR and CDR2 is FQNEAQ (reference sequence). The CDR3 has 14 residues. Deletions cut 7 bases from V and 9 bases from J, with 21 bases between. DNA of the CDR3: TGTGCCAGCACCAAGAGCGAGGCATCGGCAAGCTACACCTTC. Protein: CASTKSEASASYTF.

The chain has TRBV29-1 and TRBJ2-2; D ambiguous. V lost 6 bases, J lost 1 base, and 9 bases lay in between. CDR1 is SQVTM, CDR2 ANQGSEA, per germline. The CDR3 is 13 residues long. The CDR3 DNA reads TGCAGCGTAGTAACCCTGAACACCGGGGAGCTGTTTTTT. As protein: CSVVTLNTGELFF.

V usage is TRBV6-1 and J usage is TRBJ2-7, with D perhaps matching TRBD2 (6 bases). Germline CDR1 and CDR2: MNHNS and SASEGT. Trimming shortened V by 4 bases and J by 6 bases, and 22 bases separated the two germline ends. This CDR3 has 16 amino acids. The CDR3 protein is CASSAPYGGEAGEQYF. The CDR3 DNA sequence: TGTGCCAGCAGTGCACCCTACGGGGGTGAGGCGGGCGAGCAGTACTTC.

The J gene is TRBJ2-7, the V gene TRBV12-3 or TRBV12-4; weak D call: TRBD2 (6 bases). V gave up 5 bases and J gave up 6 bases, with 11 bases separating them. CDR3 length equals 12 residues. The CDR3 protein is CASSHPGSEQYF. For the CDR3, the DNA is TGTGCCAGCAGTCATCCCGGGAGCGAGCAGTACTTC.

The chain combines TRBV7-6 with TRBJ1-1; TRBD1 is a possible D gene (5 bases). The CDR3 consists of 14 residues. Trimming pared 2 bases from V and 5 bases from J, leaving 12 bases between. Germline-derived CDR1 and CDR2 are SGHVS and FNYEAQ. CDR3 nucleotide sequence: TGTGCCAGCAGCTTAACAGACAGACCGACTGAAGCTTTCTTT. Its protein product is CASSLTDRPTEAFF.

The genes are TRBV29-1 and TRBJ2-7; D might be TRBD2 (5 bases). Trimming shortened V by 3 bases and J by 6 bases, and 9 bases separated the two germline ends. From germline, CDR1 is SQVTM and CDR2 ANQGSEA. CDR3 length: 11 amino acids. CDR3 sequence: CSVDEGSEQYF. The CDR3 bases are TGCAGCGTTGACGAGGGAAGCGAGCAGTACTTC.

This chain uses TRBV5-1 with TRBJ2-7; 9 positions agree with TRBD1. The CDR3 covers 14 residues. Germline CDR1 reads SGHRS; CDR2 reads YFSETQ. V gave up 2 bases and J gave up 4 bases; unmatched junction bases: 4. The CDR3 here is CASSFGDREYEQYF. The DNA for the CDR3 is TGCGCCAGCAGCTTCGGGGACAGGGAATACGAGCAGTACTTC.

The genes are TRBV4-1 and TRBJ2-5; the D is unclear. Germline V gene data show CDR1 as MGHRA and CDR2 as YSYEKL. The CDR3 consists of 16 residues. The V gene lost 0 bases and the J gene lost 2 bases, with 13 bases spanning the gap. CDR3 DNA sequence: TGCGCCAGCAGCCAAGATAGGGTTTTTGAACAAGAGACCCAGTACTTC. Translated: CASSQDRVFEQETQYF.

This rearrangement joins TRBV15 to TRBJ1-5; D remains ambiguous. Trimming cost V 1 base and J 4 bases, with 5 bases left between them. CDR3 size: 13 residues. In germline, CDR1 is LNHNV, CDR2 YYDKDF (reference sequence). CDR3: CATSRGSNQPQHF. The CDR3 DNA follows: TGTGCCACCAGCAGAGGCTCTAATCAGCCCCAGCATTTT.

The rearrangement uses TRBV7-9 and TRBJ1-1, with D maybe TRBD1 (5 bases). V was pared by 5 bases and J by 1 base, with 14 bases between. This CDR3 spans 15 amino acids. Germline V gene data show CDR1 as SEHNR and CDR2 as FQNEAQ (reference sequence). The chain's CDR3 is CASSPLGTGNTEAFF. CDR3 DNA sequence: TGTGCCAGCAGCCCGCTCGGGACGGGGAACACTGAAGCTTTCTTT.

The rearrangement links TRBV19 to TRBJ2-7; D is possibly TRBD1 or TRBD2 (5 bases each). V was pared by 3 bases and J by 3 bases, with 15 bases between. Germline CDR1 LNHDA, CDR2 SQIVND (reference sequence). There are 15 residues in the CDR3. The CDR3, as DNA: TGTGCCAGTAGTATTTCCGGGACGGACATCTACGAGCAGTACTTC. Amino acids: CASSISGTDIYEQYF. The full variable domain, completed using reference TRBV19 and TRBJ2-7, is DGGITQSPKYLFRKEGQNVTLSCEQNLNHDAMYWYRQDPGQGLRLIYYSQIVNDFQKGDIAEGYSVSREKKESFPLTVTSAQKNPTAFYLCASSISGTDIYEQYFGPGTRLTVT.

J is TRBJ1-2 and V is TRBV20-1; possibly TRBD1 for D (5 bases). Germline V gene lookup returns CDR1 DFQATT and CDR2 SNEGSKA (reference sequence). The CDR3 is 14 amino acids. Between the trimmed V and J ends, which lost 0 bases and 3 bases, there was a span of 11 bases. The CDR3 protein is CSARDGETDYGYTF. In nucleotides, the CDR3 is TGCAGTGCTAGAGATGGAGAGACAGACTATGGCTACACCTTC.

The V gene is TRBV11-1, the J gene TRBJ2-3; 7 nucleotides agree with TRBD2. Losses at the gene ends were 2 bases for V and 3 bases for J; bases not matched to a gene: 8. The length of the CDR3 is 16 residues. Germline CDR1 and CDR2: SGHAT and FQDESV (reference sequence). The CDR3 DNA reads as TGTGCCAGCAGCTTAACCGGGAGGCAACCTACAGATACGCAGTATTTT. It specifies CASSLTGRQPTDTQYF.

V gene TRBV2 combines with J gene TRBJ1-2, with unresolved D. The V end was cut by 10 bases, the J end by 5 bases, with 11 bases between. Germline CDR1 SNHLY, CDR2 FYNNEI. CDR3 length: 11 residues. The CDR3 is CATFAGYGYTF. CDR3 bases: TGTGCCACCTTCGCGGGTTATGGCTACACCTTC.

The J gene is TRBJ2-1, the V gene TRBV6-5, with D possibly being TRBD2 (5 bases). The CDR3 contains 12 residues. Per the germline V gene, CDR1 is MNHEY and CDR2 is SVGAGI. V shed 6 bases and J shed 8 bases, with 11 bases lying between them. This CDR3 reads CASSSHGDEQFF. The DNA for the CDR3 is TGTGCCAGCAGCTCGCACGGGGATGAGCAGTTCTTC.